This TCR beta chain derives from a study of blood T cell repertoires in COVID-19. Study overall: There were acute and convalescent COVID-19 samples, and they came from the United States, Italy and Spain.

In the source study's methods: The assay estimated nucleated cells by amplifying reference gene primers. TCRdb keeps only in-frame clones here, not all; method: immunoSEQ multiplex PCR. The D gene and trimming were derived from the DNA, and the V and J assignments and clone size from that table. The data hold approximately 62,000 clones, with about 90% observed a single time. The ends were cut back, 3 bases at V and 7 bases at J, with 9 bases in the middle. CDR3 length: 12 residues. The sample was peripheral blood. The sequence derives from a man between 60 and 75 years old with acute or convalescent COVID-19. V usage is TRBV23-1 and J usage is TRBJ2-5, with D possibly TRBD1 on 5 matching bases. TRBV23-1 is placed among ORFs of uncertain function. CDR3 sequence: CASSQPTGTQYF. CDR3 DNA: TGCGCCAGCAGTCAGCCAACAGGGACCCAGTACTTC.